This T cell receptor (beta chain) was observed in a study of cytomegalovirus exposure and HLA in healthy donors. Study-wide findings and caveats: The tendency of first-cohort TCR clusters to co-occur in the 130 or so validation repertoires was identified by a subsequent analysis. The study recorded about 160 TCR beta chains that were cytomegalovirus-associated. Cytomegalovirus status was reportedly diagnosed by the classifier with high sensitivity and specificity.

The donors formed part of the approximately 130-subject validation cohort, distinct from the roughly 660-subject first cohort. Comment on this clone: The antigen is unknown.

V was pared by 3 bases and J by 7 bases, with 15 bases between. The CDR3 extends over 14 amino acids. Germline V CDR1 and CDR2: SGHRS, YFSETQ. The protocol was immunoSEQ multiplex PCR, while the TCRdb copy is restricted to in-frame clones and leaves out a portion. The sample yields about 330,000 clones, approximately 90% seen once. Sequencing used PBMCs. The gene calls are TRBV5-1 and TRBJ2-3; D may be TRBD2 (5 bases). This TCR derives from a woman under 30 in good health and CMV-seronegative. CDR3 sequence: CASSSTGYTNTQYF. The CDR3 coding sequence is TGCGCCAGCAGCTCGACGGGGTACACGAATACGCAGTATTTT.